The present T cell receptor (beta chain) was sequenced within a study of T cells after yellow fever vaccination. This clonotype was counted a few times. The antigen is unknown. Findings and caveats of the study: At 95% to 98% for CD4 and just over 85% for CD8, most primary-vaccination clones showed up again after the booster.

The germline V gene encodes CDR1 SGHVS and CDR2 FNYEAQ. The CDR3 has 17 amino acids. Trimming took 5 bases from V and 6 from J, leaving 26 bases between them. They built TCR cDNA with 5'RACE template switching, a step that put in a universal primer site and UMIs. TCRdb re-called the 5' RACE reads through MiXCR, storing one row per CDR3 protein. The sample carries around 330,000 distinct CDR3 sequences, less than 4.5% recorded once. This receptor was identified in a man aged 18 to 29 who received the YFV17D yellow fever vaccine. Sequencing was performed on PBMCs, taken on the day of the yellow fever booster vaccination. V usage is TRBV7-6 and J usage is TRBJ2-7; tentatively, D is TRBD1 (6 bases). For the CDR3, the DNA is TGTGCCAGCAGCACAGCCACGACCGGGACACGAGCTGCCGAGCAGTACTTC. Protein sequence: CASSTATTGTRAAEQYF.